Listed below are T cell receptor beta chains from one sample, sequenced in a study of T cell responses to AZD1222 COVID-19 vaccine. Sequenced by immunoSEQ multiplex PCR; TCRdb stores in-frame clones only, minus some. The sample contains roughly 140,000 clones, 85% to 95% of which appear only once. The material sequenced was peripheral blood, taken on day 0 of AZD1222 vaccination. The receptors originated from an adult in good health. The CDR3 runs from the conserved cysteine through the conserved F or W. The order of the fields is V gene, J gene, D gene, clone size, CDR3 protein, CDR3 DNA. The D gene is left open where the match is weak. Size is stated for part of the rows, as once, few or many counts, or as a class when the clone is expanded.

TRBV6-5	TRBJ1-1	-	-	CASSYSNGNTEAFF	TGTGCCAGCAGTTACTCGAACGGTAACACTGAAGCTTTCTTT
TRBV6-2/TRBV6-3	TRBJ1-6	TRBD1	-	CASSTFERGRGSPLHF	TGTGCCAGCAGTACGTTTGAGAGGGGGCGAGGTTCACCCCTCCACTTT
TRBV27	TRBJ2-5	TRBD1	-	CASSLSGDSLETQYF	TGTGCCAGCAGTTTATCCGGGGACAGCCTAGAGACCCAGTACTTC
TRBV7-9	TRBJ2-2	-	few	CASSHGGSAGELFF	TGTGCCAGCAGCCATGGGGGGAGCGCCGGGGAGCTGTTTTTT
TRBV19	TRBJ1-5	-	-	CASSMTGTFNQPQHF	TGTGCCAGTAGTATGACCGGGACATTCAATCAGCCCCAGCATTTT
TRBV6-2/TRBV6-3	TRBJ1-4	-	-	CASSYFGSSATNEKLFF	TGTGCCAGCAGTTACTTCGGGAGTTCCGCAACTAATGAAAAACTGTTTTTT
TRBV7-2	TRBJ2-5	TRBD1	once	CASSPQTGEETQYF	TGTGCCAGCAGCCCTCAGACAGGGGAAGAGACCCAGTACTTC
TRBV6-5	TRBJ1-2	-	-	CASIRQGQVYGYTF	TGTGCCAGCATCAGGCAGGGGCAGGTATATGGCTACACCTTC
TRBV15	TRBJ2-5	-	-	CATSRDRGQETQYF	TGTGCCACCAGCAGAGACCGGGGACAAGAGACCCAGTACTTC
TRBV5-1	TRBJ1-1	-	-	CASSLIAQYGGTEAFF	TGCGCCAGCAGCTTGATCGCCCAGTATGGTGGGACTGAAGCTTTCTTT
TRBV7-2	TRBJ1-1	-	-	CASSPSVRSKGTEAFF	TGTGCCAGCAGCCCGTCTGTGAGGAGTAAAGGCACTGAAGCTTTCTTT
TRBV5-1	TRBJ1-6	-	-	CASSLGRSYNSPLHF	TGCGCCAGCAGCTTGGGCAGATCCTATAATTCACCCCTCCACTTT
TRBV7-9	TRBJ1-6	-	once	CASSLEQFNSPLHF	TGTGCCAGCAGCTTAGAACAATTTAATTCACCCCTCCACTTT
TRBV3-1/TRBV3-2	TRBJ2-4	-	-	CASSRIGGALQYF	TGTGCCAGCAGCCGTATCGGGGGAGCCCTTCAGTACTTC
TRBV7-2	TRBJ1-1	TRBD1	-	CASSLLGGQGAGDTEAFF	TGTGCCAGCAGCCTCTTGGGGGGTCAGGGGGCGGGAGACACTGAAGCTTTCTTT
TRBV5-1	TRBJ2-2	-	few	CASSLSGQTGELFF	TGCGCCAGCAGCTTGTCCGGGCAAACCGGGGAGCTGTTTTTT